This TCR beta chain came from a study of blood T cell repertoires in COVID-19. Overall study context: PBMCs, B-cell-depleted T cells, or T cells were the source of the cDNA or gDNA that made up the material.

Only in-frame clones appear in the TCRdb table, and some are missing; sequencing was by immunoSEQ multiplex PCR. The sample holds about 100,000 clones, 88% seen once. Germline V gene data show CDR1 as SGHAT and CDR2 as FQNNGV. V lost 4 bases to trimming and J lost 8 bases, with 17 bases between them. The CDR3 spans 15 residues. This rearrangement joins TRBV11-2 to TRBJ1-4; D unclear. The receptor was isolated from a human donor in a cohort sampled during active COVID-19. Sequenced: peripheral blood. The CDR3 protein is CASSSWIRRWEKLFF. The CDR3 bases are TGTGCCAGCAGCTCCTGGATTAGGAGGTGGGAAAAACTGTTTTTT.